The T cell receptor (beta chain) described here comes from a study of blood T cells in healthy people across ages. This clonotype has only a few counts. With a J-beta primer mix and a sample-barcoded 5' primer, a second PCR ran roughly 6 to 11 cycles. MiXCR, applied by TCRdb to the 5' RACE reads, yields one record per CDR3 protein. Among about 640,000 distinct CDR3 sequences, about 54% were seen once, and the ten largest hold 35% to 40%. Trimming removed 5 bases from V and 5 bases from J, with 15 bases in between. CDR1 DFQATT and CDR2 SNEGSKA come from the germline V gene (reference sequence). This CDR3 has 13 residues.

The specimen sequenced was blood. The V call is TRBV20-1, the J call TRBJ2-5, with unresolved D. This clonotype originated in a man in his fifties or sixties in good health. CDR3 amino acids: CSAPRPDGETQYF. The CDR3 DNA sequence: TGCAGTGCTCCTCGTCCGGATGGGGAGACCCAGTACTTC.